Detailed here is one T cell receptor (beta chain). Its target is not known. The V segment lost 3 bases and the J segment 6 bases; nucleotides outside the gene matches: 6. CDR3 length equals 17 residues. Germline CDR1 is LNHDA and CDR2 is SQIVND (reference sequence). The entry originates in a study of cytomegalovirus exposure and HLA in healthy donors. Study outcomes and limitations: Accounts indicate the classifier identified cytomegalovirus status with strong specificity and sensitivity. The only immune exposure information that was available was CMV serostatus.

The study ran its PCR with 60 Vbeta and 13 Jbeta primers. Sequencing was performed with immunoSEQ multiplex PCR; in TCRdb, only in-frame clones are kept and a portion is missing. The repertoire has approximately 140,000 clones, around 83% of them found once; the top ten carry 1% to 1.5%. V and J are TRBV19 and TRBJ2-1, with 15 bases lining up with TRBD2. Sequenced material: PBMCs. The sequence was obtained from a girl aged 2-9 years in good health and CMV-seronegative. CDR3 nucleotides: TGTGCCAGTAGTATGGGACTAGCGGGAGGATCGGGCAATGAGCAGTTCTTC. Its protein product is CASSMGLAGGSGNEQFF. The full variable domain, rest sourced from reference TRBV19 and TRBJ2-1, is DGGITQSPKYLFRKEGQNVTLSCEQNLNHDAMYWYRQDPGQGLRLIYYSQIVNDFQKGDIAEGYSVSREKKESFPLTVTSAQKNPTAFYLCASSMGLAGGSGNEQFFGPGTRLTVL.